Presented here are 7 T cell receptor beta chains from one specimen sequenced in a study of blood T cell repertoires in COVID-19. Using immunoSEQ multiplex PCR, the repertoire was profiled, and TCRdb retains in-frame clones only, with some absent. There are around 310,000 clones in the sample; roughly 90% occur only once, and roughly a tenth lies in the top ten. Input material: PBMCs or T cells enriched from blood (not recorded which). Every receptor here comes from a woman in her 30s who had recovered from COVID-19.

The rearrangement links TRBV3-1 (or the pseudogene TRBV3-2) to TRBJ2-2; maybe TRBD1 (5 bases). Deletions cut 2 bases from V and 1 base from J, with 8 bases between. The length of the CDR3 is 15 residues. Per the germline V gene, CDR1 is LGHDT and CDR2 is YNNKEL (reference sequence). In DNA form, the CDR3 reads TGTGCCAGCAGCCAATGGCAGGGGAACACCGGGGAGCTGTTTTTT. Translating gives CASSQWQGNTGELFF.

The chain recombines TRBV7-2 with TRBJ2-2, with 11 bases aligning to TRBD2. CDR3 length equals 16 residues. The germline V gene has CDR1 SGHTA and CDR2 FQGNSA. J gave up 5 bases and V 4 bases, and 6 bases lay outside the gene matches. In DNA form, the CDR3 reads TGTGCCAGCAGCTATAGCGGGAGGGCACGGACCGGGGAGCTGTTTTTT. Translating it yields CASSYSGRARTGELFF.

This clone was seen a single time. Written as DNA, the CDR3 is TGTGCCACCAGTGAGCCACCTACAGGGGGCAAGGACTCTGGCTACACCTTC. Amino acid sequence: CATSEPPTGGKDSGYTF. The J gene is TRBJ1-2, the V gene TRBV24-1; 9 nucleotides agree with TRBD1. The CDR3 is 17 residues long. CDR1 is KGHDR, CDR2 SFDVKD, per germline. Unmatched junction bases numbered 15, after V lost 4 bases and J lost 7 bases.

This clone appeared a single time. A much larger clone sits a single nucleotide away, making a read error possible. The V and J genes are TRBV5-4 and TRBJ1-6; D possibly corresponds to TRBD1 (5 bases). The CDR3 is 15 amino acids. Germline lookup yields CDR1 SGHNT and CDR2 YYREEE (reference sequence). The CDR3 loop reads CANSLGPSYNSPLHF. The CDR3 bases are TGTGCCAACAGCTTGGGGCCATCTTATAATTCACCCCTCCACTTT. The whole variable domain, remainder taken from reference TRBV5-4 and TRBJ1-6, is ETGVTQSPTHLIKTRGQQVTLRCSSQSGHNTVSWYQQALGQGPQFIFQYYREEENGRGNFPPRFSGLQFPNYSSELNVNALELDDSALYLCANSLGPSYNSPLHFGNGTRLTVT.

The chain has TRBV20-1 and TRBJ1-1; TRBD1 might be the D (5 bases). CDR1 and CDR2 (germline): DFQATT, SNEGSKA (reference sequence). There are 11 residues in the CDR3. The CDR3 reads CRAQGNTEAFF. CDR3 bases: TGCAGAGCGCAGGGGAACACTGAAGCTTTCTTT.

J is TRBJ2-3 and V is TRBV7-2, with D hard to call. The germline V gene encodes CDR1 SGHTA and CDR2 FQGNSA. Trimming stripped 4 bases from V and 2 bases from J, with 4 bases between. There are 12 residues in the CDR3. In DNA form, the CDR3 reads TGTGCCAGCAGCTCTAACACAGATACGCAGTATTTT. Protein sequence: CASSSNTDTQYF.

The gene calls are TRBV19 and TRBJ2-1, with 9 bases lining up with TRBD2. Germline CDR1 reads LNHDA; CDR2 reads SQIVND (reference sequence). V gave up 3 bases and J gave up 8 bases; unmatched junction bases: 11. CDR3 length: 16 residues. The CDR3 loop is CASSMGLAGVVDEQFF. The CDR3, as DNA: TGTGCCAGTAGTATGGGGTTAGCGGGAGTGGTCGATGAGCAGTTCTTC.